The subject of this entry is one T cell receptor beta chain. This clonotype was detected many times. Its binding antigen is unknown. Per-base quality was not reported, and no clone a single base away is much larger than it. The sample originates from a study of T cells after yellow fever vaccination (dated by TCRdb to the late 2010s). Regarding the study in general: The SMART-Seq v4 Ultra Low Input RNA kit was used to prepare libraries from fractions with low cell numbers. Bulk TCR alpha and beta repertoires were sequenced longitudinally to track T-cell clones before and after primary and booster YFV17D yellow fever vaccination. Two healthy male donors, one aged 18 to 30 and one aged 30 to 40 years, were included in the cohort. Bulk PBMC replicates and cell subsets were isolated from blood drawn at multiple timepoints before and after both primary and secondary immunization.

Data came from an Illumina NovaSeq 6000. TCR cDNA was made using 5'RACE template switching, a step that added a universal primer site and unique molecular identifiers. cDNA synthesis was primed from both the TCR alpha and TCR beta constant segments. Two PCR steps were used to amplify libraries, with sample barcodes and sequencing adapters being added in the second step. Libraries were sequenced on Illumina HiSeq 2500 (2x100 bp) or NovaSeq (2x150 bp). As for the original processing: Demultiplexing of reads and collapsing into UMI consensus sequences were performed with MIGEC, and V(D)J alignment was carried out with MiXCR. Vaccine-responding clonotypes were identified with edgeR using replicate PBMC samples, with FDR below 0.01 and a log2 fold change above 5 up to day 15 being required. Each bulk clonotype received a CD4 or CD8 identity based on whether the sequenced CD4 or CD8 repertoire contained that clonotype at higher abundance. TCRdb redid the processing of the public reads, applying fastp at Q25 and MiXCR, and retained in-frame beta chains. Each CDR3 protein appears once, grouped with its most common genes and DNA. Here the V and J calls rest on TCRdb's processing, not on the authors' analysis. The sample table records fewer than 350,000 distinct CDR3 sequences; approximately 4% of these occur just once. The ten most abundant clones make up less than 20% of the sample.

The sample's treatment or condition label is to be understood as: live attenuated yellow fever vaccine strain. Two biological replicates of bulk PBMCs were collected at each blood-draw timepoint. A standard Ficoll-Paque protocol was used to isolate PBMCs from peripheral blood. RNA was extracted with TriZol from bulk PBMCs, CD4 and CD8 fractions, and dextramer-positive and dextramer-negative fractions. V gives up 0 bases and J gives up 5 bases, and the segment between their germline ends measures 5 bases. The CDR3 measures 12 amino acids from cysteine to phenylalanine. Here the CDR3 DNA is all that survives: 36 bases in frame from base 1. In the germline V gene (reference sequence), CDR1 corresponds to DFQATT and CDR2 to SNEGSKA. Points the paper makes about the study in general: The secondary T-cell response was found to be weaker but faster than the primary response, with a peak reached on day 5 rather than on day 15. Computational filtering was required because FACS-sorted repertoires could contain abundant contaminating clonotypes from the bulk population. A small fraction of clonotypes appeared in both the CD4 and CD8 compartments, likely as a result of convergent recombination. Most clones expanded after primary vaccination (about 95% of CD4 and over 80% of CD8) were re-detected after the booster, suggesting that broad memory maintenance occurred. Because only a couple of donors were included in the study, the extent to which the findings can be generalized is limited.

This TCR was recovered from a man younger than 30 who received the YFV17D yellow fever vaccine. The specimen was PBMCs, collected 15 days after the yellow fever booster vaccination. Recombination linked TRBV20-1 to TRBJ2-1; no confident D gene assignment can be made. CDR3 protein: CSAREPNNEQFF. The nucleotide sequence is given as TGCAGTGCTAGAGAACCGAACAATGAGCAGTTCTTC.